The 30 T cell receptor beta chains below were found in one sample sequenced in a study of T cell repertoires in cytomegalovirus infection. TCRdb re-called the reads through MiXCR, storing one row per CDR3 protein. The sample consists of 550,000 to 850,000 distinct CDR3 sequences, roughly 30% of them appearing once. These receptors have no identified antigens. Sequencing was performed on cultured PBMCs, taken from culture after CMV antigen stimulation. These TCRs come from a human donor in good health (CMV status not recorded). Some clones in this sample may be carry-over from other donors' samples.

This clonotype was counted only a few times. J is TRBJ1-5 and V is TRBV2; D call uncertain. The CDR3 sequence is 17 residues long. V lost 0 bases and J 7 bases, leaving 19 bases between the germline ends. Germline V gene sequence: CDR1 SNHLY, CDR2 FYNNEI. CDR3: CASSEALMGPAYQPQHF. The DNA of the CDR3 is TGTGCCAGCAGTGAAGCGCTTATGGGTCCCGCTTACCAGCCCCAGCATTTT. The full variable domain, its missing parts supplied by reference TRBV2 and TRBJ1-5, is EPEVTQTPSHQVTQMGQEVILRCVPISNHLYFYWYRQILGQKVEFLVSFYNNEISEKSEIFDDQFSVERPDGSNFTLKIRSTKLEDSAMYFCASSEALMGPAYQPQHFGDGTRLSIL.

J is TRBJ2-3 and V is TRBV12-5; D is ambiguous. The CDR3 is 13 residues long. CDR1 and CDR2 from the germline V gene are LGHNT and FRNRAP. The ends were cut back, 3 bases at V and 4 bases at J, with 8 bases in the middle. The CDR3 region has the DNA TGTGCTAGTGGTTTCACGGCTTCAGATACGCAGTATTTT. Its protein product is CASGFTASDTQYF. The full variable domain, completed using reference TRBV12-5 and TRBJ2-3, is DARVTQTPRHKVTEMGQEVTMRCQPILGHNTVFWYRQTMMQGLELLAYFRNRAPLDDSGMPKDRFSAEMPDATLATLKIQPSEPRDSAVYFCASGFTASDTQYFGPGTRLTVL.

This clonotype was counted only a few times. The rearrangement uses TRBV7-9 and TRBJ1-1, with a tentative D call TRBD1 (6 bases). Germline V lookup: CDR1 SEHNR, CDR2 FQNEAQ (reference sequence). This CDR3 is 14 amino acids long. Trimming left V 3 bases short and J 1 base short, with 9 bases between. The CDR3 region is CASSFWDTNTEAFF. The CDR3 DNA reads as TGTGCCAGCAGCTTTTGGGACACGAACACTGAAGCTTTCTTT.

The V call is TRBV29-1, the J call TRBJ1-1, with unresolved D. V lost 6 bases to trimming and J lost 1 base, with 12 bases between them. In germline, CDR1 is SQVTM, CDR2 ANQGSEA. This CDR3 comprises 13 residues. In nucleotides, the CDR3 is TGCAGCGTCACCGGATGGGCGAACACTGAAGCTTTCTTT. Its protein is CSVTGWANTEAFF.

This clonotype was seen at least ten times. The V call is TRBV7-2, the J call TRBJ1-1, with 11 bases lining up with TRBD1. Germline values: CDR1 SGHTA, CDR2 FQGNSA. The CDR3 loop spans 14 amino acids. The V gene end was trimmed by 5 bases and the J gene end by 4 bases; junction bases not matched to a gene: 3. CDR3: CASSKDRGPTEAFF. The CDR3 coding sequence is TGTGCCAGCAGCAAGGACAGGGGGCCCACTGAAGCTTTCTTT.

The chain uses TRBV12-3 or TRBV12-4 and TRBJ2-7; D is possibly TRBD2 (6 bases). This CDR3 comprises 13 residues. V was shortened by 6 bases and J by 0 bases, with 9 bases between the two germline ends. The CDR3 sequence: CASRVSGSYEQYF. The DNA for the CDR3 is TGTGCCAGCAGGGTTAGCGGCTCCTACGAGCAGTACTTC.

V is TRBV5-5 and J is TRBJ1-2; 7 bases align to TRBD1. In germline, CDR1 is SGHKS, CDR2 YYEKEE (reference sequence). The CDR3 runs to 14 residues. Losses at the gene ends were 7 bases for V and 4 bases for J; bases not matched to a gene: 10. CDR3 sequence reads: CASASTGPTYGYTF. For the CDR3, the DNA is TGTGCCAGCGCCTCGACAGGGCCTACCTATGGCTACACCTTC. Combining the CDR3 with reference TRBV5-5 and TRBJ1-2 gives the whole variable domain DAGVTQSPTHLIKTRGQQVTLRCSPISGHKSVSWYQQVLGQGPQFIFQYYEKEERGRGNFPDRFSARQFPNYSSELNVNALLLGDSALYLCASASTGPTYGYTFGSGTRLTVV.

This clonotype turned up a few times. V and J are TRBV19 and TRBJ2-1; D tentatively fits TRBD1 or TRBD2 (6 bases each). This CDR3 contains 14 residues. Germline CDR1 LNHDA, CDR2 SQIVND (reference sequence). The V end lost 7 bases, the J end lost 5 bases, and 15 bases lay between the germline ends. The CDR3 region has the DNA TGTGCCAGTACCCCGGAGGGGGGTAACAATGAGCAGTTCTTC. As protein: CASTPEGGNNEQFF.

V usage is TRBV20-1 and J usage is TRBJ1-4; D call uncertain. V was clipped by 0 bases and J by 8 bases, with 16 bases between them. This CDR3 region has 15 residues. Looked up from germline, CDR1 is DFQATT and CDR2 is SNEGSKA (reference sequence). CDR3 DNA: TGCAGTGCTAGAGATAGTATAGCAGGACCGGAAAAACTGTTTTTT. This gives the protein CSARDSIAGPEKLFF.

The gene calls are TRBV18 and TRBJ1-1, with TRBD1 as a possible D gene (6 bases). The CDR3 is 15 residues long. V lost 2 bases and J 0 bases, leaving 10 bases between the germline ends. Germline V gene data show CDR1 as KGHSH and CDR2 as LQKENI. The CDR3: CASSPGQGLNTEAFF. In DNA, the CDR3 is TGTGCCAGCTCACCAGGCCAGGGGCTGAACACTGAAGCTTTCTTT.

This clonotype was recorded a few times. V is TRBV29-1 and J is TRBJ1-1; no firm D call. The CDR3 is 12 amino acids. V dropped 1 base and J dropped 1 base, with 4 bases sitting between them. The germline gives CDR1 SQVTM, CDR2 ANQGSEA. The DNA for the CDR3 is TGCAGCGTTGAAGGTAGGAACACTGAAGCTTTCTTT. Translation gives CSVEGRNTEAFF.

Only a few counts were recorded for this clonotype. The V and J genes are TRBV20-1 and TRBJ2-3; D is ambiguous. The germline V gene has CDR1 DFQATT and CDR2 SNEGSKA (reference sequence). The V end was cut by 6 bases, the J end by 5 bases, with 15 bases between. This CDR3 is 13 amino acids long. The CDR3, as DNA: TGCAGTGCCCCCAAACCGGGTGGAGATACGCAGTATTTT. Amino acid sequence: CSAPKPGGDTQYF.

This chain uses TRBV29-1 with TRBJ2-7; TRBD1 or TRBD2 may be the D gene (5 bases each). This CDR3 comprises 13 residues. V was pared by 7 bases and J by 5 bases, with 18 bases between. Germline assignment: CDR1 SQVTM and CDR2 ANQGSEA. The CDR3 DNA follows: TGCAGCGCCGGGGTCGACAGTTGGGACGAGCAGTACTTC. Translated, it gives CSAGVDSWDEQYF.

The rearrangement joins TRBV7-2 to TRBJ2-2, with 9 nucleotides matching TRBD2. The CDR3 extends over 15 amino acids. Germline V gives CDR1 SGHTA, CDR2 FQGNSA. V was pared by 4 bases and J by 6 bases, with 6 bases of the junction left unmatched. The CDR3 spells CASSWGGLAAGELFF. Here the CDR3 DNA reads TGTGCCAGCAGCTGGGGGGGACTAGCCGCCGGGGAGCTGTTTTTT.

The gene calls are TRBV28 and TRBJ2-1, with D unclear. Germline CDR1 and CDR2: MDHEN and SYDVKM. The CDR3 has 15 amino acids. V was clipped by 8 bases and J by 10 bases, with 24 bases between them. CDR3 bases: TGTGCCAGCTCCCCACCAGGACCCGCTTCCATAGAGCAGTTCTTC. It codes for CASSPPGPASIEQFF.

There are a few counts of this clonotype. The rearrangement joins TRBV7-2 to TRBJ1-2; D uncertain. Per germline, CDR1 SGHTA and CDR2 FQGNSA. The ends were cut back, 2 bases at V and 8 bases at J, with 9 bases in the middle. The CDR3 extends over 12 amino acids. In nucleotides, the CDR3 is TGTGCCAGCAGCTTATGGGGTAGCGGCTACACCTTC. Encoded protein: CASSLWGSGYTF.

This clonotype was detected many times. This rearrangement joins TRBV7-8 to TRBJ2-7, with D possibly TRBD1 on 5 matching bases. This CDR3 comprises 14 residues. Germline lookup yields CDR1 SGHVS and CDR2 FQNEAQ. The germline V and J ends were trimmed by 2 bases and 5 bases, with 13 bases remaining between them. The CDR3 nucleotides read TGTGCCAGCAGCTTACGATCAGGGCCGCACGAGCAGTACTTC. It is translated as CASSLRSGPHEQYF.

CDR3 residues: CASSHGTSGGASTDTQYF. CDR3 sequence (DNA): TGTGCCAGCAGCCACGGGACTAGCGGGGGCGCAAGCACAGATACGCAGTATTTT. This chain connects TRBV11-2 to TRBJ2-3, with TRBD2 identical over 14 bases. Germline V gives CDR1 SGHAT, CDR2 FQNNGV. The CDR3 has 18 residues. Unmatched junction bases numbered 7, after V lost 5 bases and J lost 0 bases.

This clonotype was seen more than once but under ten times. The chain links TRBV7-8 to TRBJ2-3; 7 bases are shared with TRBD1. Trimming took 3 bases from V and 3 from J; bases not matched to a gene: 6. The V gene's germline CDR1 is SGHVS and CDR2 FQNEAQ. The CDR3 loop spans 15 amino acids. In DNA, the CDR3 is TGTGCCAGCAGCTTTAAGGCACAGGGGACAGATACGCAGTATTTT. Protein: CASSFKAQGTDTQYF.

Written as DNA, the CDR3 is TGTGCCAGCAAGAGCCCAGGAAATTCACCCCTCCACTTT. Its translation: CASKSPGNSPLHF. This sequence joins TRBV7-2 and TRBJ1-6; D uncertain. Germline CDR1 and CDR2: SGHTA and FQGNSA. V lost 7 bases and J 7 bases, leaving 11 bases between the germline ends. The CDR3 spans 13 residues.

The V call is TRBV7-9, the J call TRBJ1-1; D is ambiguous. Germline CDR1 is SEHNR and CDR2 is FQNEAQ (reference sequence). The CDR3 is 18 residues long. V shed 5 bases and J shed 1 base, with 23 bases lying between them. The CDR3 sequence is CASSLPLGNPLGNTEAFF. The CDR3, as DNA: TGTGCCAGCAGCCTCCCCTTGGGAAACCCCTTAGGGAACACTGAAGCTTTCTTT.

This sequence joins TRBV7-2 and TRBJ1-1; D is uncertain. Trimming pared 4 bases from V and 5 bases from J, leaving 14 bases between. The CDR3 has 14 amino acids. Germline V gene data show CDR1 as SGHTA and CDR2 as FQGNSA. The CDR3 region is CASSSRALGTEAFF. The CDR3 DNA sequence: TGTGCCAGCAGCTCGCGCGCTTTAGGGACTGAAGCTTTCTTT.

The chain joins TRBV7-2 to TRBJ2-5; D is uncertain. The V and J ends lost 5 bases and 9 bases respectively, with 16 bases between them. Germline V gives CDR1 SGHTA, CDR2 FQGNSA. CDR3 length: 13 amino acids. The CDR3 region has the DNA TGTGCCAGCAGCCCCAGGTGGGCCGAACCCCAGTACTTC. It translates to CASSPRWAEPQYF. The entire variable domain, with the rest obtained from reference TRBV7-2 and TRBJ2-5, is as follows: GAGVSQSPSNKVTEKGKDVELRCDPISGHTALYWYRQSLGQGLEFLIYFQGNSAPDKSGLPSDRFSAERTGGSVSTLTIQRTQQEDSAVYLCASSPRWAEPQYFGPGTRLLVL.

Here the CDR3 DNA reads TGTGCCAGTACCGTGAGGGACAGAAAGGGCTACACCTTC. The encoded protein is CASTVRDRKGYTF. The V call is TRBV19, the J call TRBJ1-2; 7 bases match TRBD1. Germline V gene sequence: CDR1 LNHDA, CDR2 SQIVND (reference sequence). Trimming removed 7 bases from V and 8 bases from J; junction bases left unmatched: 10. This CDR3 spans 13 amino acids.

The table lists this clonotype with a few counts. The chain is built from TRBV29-1 and TRBJ2-3, with 8 positions matching TRBD2. The ends lost 4 bases at V and 2 bases at J; junction bases unmatched: 8. From germline, CDR1 is SQVTM and CDR2 ANQGSEA. The CDR3 has 15 amino acids. CDR3 region: CSVVSDSGVTDTQYF. As DNA, the CDR3 is TGCAGCGTTGTTTCGGATAGCGGGGTCACAGATACGCAGTATTTT.

Details on this clonotype: This clone may be a read error of a much larger clone one base away. J is TRBJ1-3 and V is TRBV7-2; D is possibly TRBD1 (5 bases). This CDR3 spans 15 amino acids. CDR1 and CDR2 from the germline V gene are SGHTA and FQGNSA. The CDR3 nucleotides read TGTGCCAGCAGCTTAAGCGGCGGGGGTGGAAACACCGTATATTTT. Protein: CASSLSGGGGNTVYF.

The CDR3 here is CASSLSSRGRGYTF. As DNA, the CDR3 is TGTGCCAGCAGTTTAAGTTCGAGGGGGCGCGGCTACACCTTC. The chain uses TRBV12-3 or TRBV12-4 and TRBJ1-2; 7 positions match TRBD1. The ends lost 2 bases at V and 8 bases at J; junction bases unmatched: 8. The CDR3 runs to 14 residues.

This clonotype has more than one count but fewer than ten. J is TRBJ2-3 and V is TRBV9, with D perhaps assigned TRBD1 or TRBD2 (5 bases each). Between the trimmed V and J ends, which lost 4 bases and 0 bases, there was a span of 21 bases. This CDR3 comprises 18 residues. Germline V gives CDR1 SGDLS, CDR2 YYNGEE. CDR3 residues: CASSPREARGPSTDTQYF. In DNA, the CDR3 is TGTGCCAGCAGCCCCCGAGAGGCCCGGGGCCCTAGCACAGATACGCAGTATTTT.

The V call is TRBV4-3, the J call TRBJ2-4; D gene ambiguous. CDR1 and CDR2 from the germline V gene are LGHNA and YSLEER. V lost 0 bases to trimming and J lost 7 bases, with 10 bases between them. The CDR3 spans 14 residues. CDR3 DNA sequence: TGCGCCAGCAGCCAAGATCTCGTGGGGAACATTCAGTACTTC. This encodes CASSQDLVGNIQYF.

This clonotype has just a few counts. The chain links TRBV12-3 or TRBV12-4 to TRBJ2-1, with 8 positions matching TRBD1. V trimming: 4 bases; J trimming: 5 bases; junction bases outside the gene matches: 10. There are 16 residues in the CDR3. The CDR3 DNA follows: TGTGCCAGCAGTTCACGGACAGGGCTGCCCCACAATGAGCAGTTCTTC. It yields the protein CASSSRTGLPHNEQFF.